One sample yielded the 14 T cell receptor beta chains listed below, sequenced in a study of metastatic and nonmetastatic thyroid tumors. TCRdb re-called clones via MiXCR from the PCR reads. The table includes tens of thousands of clones, roughly 17% detected once. Patients underwent thyroid surgery, and none had received any treatment before it. The sample consisted of blood. These receptors originate from a female donor with papillary thyroid cancer or a benign thyroid nodule (not recorded which). Some clones in this sample may be carry-over from other donors' samples.

This clone came up many times. The rearrangement joins TRBV27 to TRBJ1-1; 7 bases match TRBD1. The CDR3 totals 14 residues. Germline loops: CDR1 MNHEY, CDR2 SMNVEV (reference sequence). The V segment lost 5 bases and the J segment 0 bases; nucleotides outside the gene matches: 3. CDR3 bases: TGTGCCAGCAGTCAGGGACAGATGAACACTGAAGCTTTCTTT. Translating it yields CASSQGQMNTEAFF.

This clone was picked up many times. This chain uses TRBV28 with TRBJ2-3; 8 bases line up with TRBD2. V lost 0 bases to trimming and J lost 3 bases; unmatched junction nucleotides: 5. This CDR3 spans 16 amino acids. Looked up from germline, CDR1 is MDHEN and CDR2 is SYDVKM. This chain's CDR3 is CASSLWSSGKTDTQYF. CDR3 nucleotides: TGTGCCAGCAGTTTATGGAGTAGCGGGAAGACAGATACGCAGTATTTT.

Many counts were recorded for this clone. This rearrangement joins TRBV3-1 to TRBJ2-7; 11 positions agree with TRBD2. Germline trimming cut 9 bases from V and 3 bases from J; bases unmatched to any gene: 1. The germline gives CDR1 LGHDT, CDR2 YNNKEL (reference sequence). This CDR3 has 12 residues. The CDR3 coding sequence is TGTGCCAGTGGGACTAGCGGCTACGAGCAGTACTTC. Its protein product is CASGTSGYEQYF.

Only a few counts were recorded for this clone. This may arise from a read error, as a much more abundant clone is one base away. This sequence joins TRBV6-2 or TRBV6-3 and TRBJ2-3; 9 bases are shared with TRBD2. Germline CDR1 MNHEY, CDR2 SVGEGT. The CDR3 is 15 residues long. CDR3 nucleotide sequence: TGTGCCCGCAGGTTAGCGGGAGACCTCGCAGATACGCAGTATTTT. Translated: CARRLAGDLADTQYF.

For this clone: A much larger clone differs from this one at a single base, so this may be a read error. V is TRBV25-1 and J is TRBJ1-2, with D perhaps matching TRBD1 (5 bases). The CDR3 totals 16 residues. Germline V gives CDR1 MGHDK, CDR2 SYGVNS. The CDR3 coding sequence is TGTGCCGGCAGTGACCAGGGTACAATGGGCTCGGATGGCTACACCTTC. Protein: CAGSDQGTMGSDGYTF.

The chain combines TRBV5-1 with TRBJ2-5, with a weak D call TRBD2 (5 bases). This CDR3 is 15 amino acids long. V was trimmed by 2 bases and J by 1 base, leaving 12 bases between them. CDR1 is SGHRS and CDR2 is YFSETQ in the germline V gene. In DNA form, the CDR3 reads TGCGCCAGCAGCTTTACCGTGAGGGCCCAAGAGACCCAGTACTTC. This encodes CASSFTVRAQETQYF.

The chain uses TRBV29-1 and TRBJ2-7; 7 bases match TRBD1. CDR1 is SQVTM, CDR2 ANQGSEA, per germline. The junction had 10 bases not matched to a gene; V was cut back by 6 bases and J by 5 bases. The CDR3 totals 13 residues. CDR3 region: CSVLGEGGNEQYF. The CDR3 region has the DNA TGCAGCGTCCTAGGCGAAGGGGGCAACGAGCAGTACTTC.

At least ten counts were recorded for this clone. The chain combines TRBV27 with TRBJ1-5; D gene uncertain. The V gene's germline CDR1 is MNHEY and CDR2 SMNVEV (reference sequence). Trimming cost V 7 bases and J 6 bases, with 10 bases left between them. The CDR3 is 12 amino acids. CDR3 sequence (DNA): TGTGCCAGCACCCGGAAGGCTCAGCCCCAGCATTTT. Residues: CASTRKAQPQHF.

This clone was counted many times. The chain links TRBV30 to TRBJ2-7, with D perhaps TRBD2 (6 bases). This CDR3 has 15 residues. Germline values: CDR1 GTSNPN, CDR2 SVGIG (reference sequence). The V end lost 2 bases, the J end lost 2 bases, and 16 bases lay between the germline ends. The CDR3 DNA reads TGTGCCTGGAGTCCCACTGGTAGCGGAGCCTACGAGCAGTACTTC. Its protein product is CAWSPTGSGAYEQYF.

This clone was found a few times. This chain joins TRBV3-1 and TRBJ2-4; D is unclear. The CDR3 totals 18 residues. Germline CDR1 reads LGHDT; CDR2 reads YNNKEL (reference sequence). The V gene lost 2 bases and the J gene lost 3 bases, with 20 bases spanning the gap. The CDR3 loop is CASSQSGPGRLVKNIQYF. The CDR3 bases are TGTGCCAGCAGCCAATCCGGACCCGGCCGGTTGGTCAAAAACATTCAGTACTTC.

This clone was picked up a small number of times. The V gene is TRBV6-1, the J gene TRBJ2-7; 9 bases agree with TRBD2. The CDR3 loop spans 14 amino acids. The germline V gene encodes CDR1 MNHNS and CDR2 SASEGT. Trimming took 5 bases from V and 4 from J; bases not matched to a gene: 6. This CDR3 reads CASSFAGGPYEQYF. CDR3 nucleotides: TGTGCCAGCAGTTTTGCGGGAGGGCCTTACGAGCAGTACTTC.

This clone was counted ten times or more. This chain joins TRBV6-4 and TRBJ2-1; possibly TRBD1 for D (8 bases). Germline CDR1 is MRHNA and CDR2 is SNTAGT. V was cut by 5 bases and J by 7 bases, with 18 bases left in between. The CDR3 has 15 amino acids. CDR3 coding DNA: TGTGCCAGCAGTCAAACAGGGGGGGAAGGGAATGAGCAGTTCTTC. Amino acid sequence: CASSQTGGEGNEQFF.

This clone was detected ten times or more. This chain connects TRBV5-6 to TRBJ2-2; TRBD1 agrees at 7 bases. V was clipped by 2 bases and J by 11 bases; unmatched bases: 15. CDR3 length: 16 amino acids. Germline CDR1 SGHDT, CDR2 YYEEEE. The CDR3 nucleotides read TGTGCCAGCAGCTTCTTTGTGGGACAGAGCAGTGTAGAGCTGTTTTTT. The encoded protein is CASSFFVGQSSVELFF.

In its sample, this clone was seen many times. The CDR3 ends on some other residue instead of the conserved phenylalanine or tryptophan, so this is likely a read error. This chain links TRBV28 with TRBJ2-5, with D unclear. Germline assignment: CDR1 MDHEN and CDR2 SYDVKM. The V end lost 5 bases, the J end lost 1 base, and 11 bases lay between the germline ends. CDR3 length: 14 residues. This chain's CDR3 is CASSQDGVQETQYL. The DNA for the CDR3 is TGTGCCAGCAGTCAAGACGGTGTCCAAGAGACCCAGTACCTC.